A single sample is the source of the 29 T cell receptor beta chains below, sequenced in a study of shared clonotypes between healthy human individuals. CD45RO-negative, CCR7-positively selected cells formed the naive CD8 fraction, excluding terminally differentiated effector memory CD45RA+ cells. Libraries were prepared by immunoSEQ multiplex PCR; TCRdb keeps only in-frame clonotypes and omits some of them. The sample includes hundreds of thousands of clones, around 96% of them seen just once. The material sequenced was naive CD8+ T cells sorted from blood. The receptors were sampled from a woman aged 30 to 39 in good health.

This clone appeared a single time. The chain is built from TRBV7-9 and TRBJ2-5; TRBD2 aligns across 11 bases. The end of the DNA is better explained by TRBJ2-7, so the J call may be wrong. The CDR3 extends over 15 amino acids. CDR1 and CDR2 (germline): SEHNR, FQNEAQ (reference sequence). In nucleotides, the CDR3 is TGTGCCAGCAGCCGAATGACTAGCGGGATCTACGAGCAGTACTTC. Translation gives CASSRMTSGIYEQYF.

The chain couples TRBV5-6 to TRBJ2-1; D perhaps matches TRBD1 (6 bases). The germline CDR1 and CDR2 sequences are SGHDT and YYEEEE. With 4 bases removed from V and 7 bases from J, the gap between germline ends came to 15 bases. There are 14 residues in the CDR3. CDR3 sequence reads: CASSPPGVMNEQFF. The CDR3 DNA sequence: TGTGCCAGCAGCCCCCCAGGGGTTATGAATGAGCAGTTCTTC.

The V call is TRBV21-1, the J call TRBJ2-7; TRBD2 is taken as the D call from the table, unchecked against the DNA. TRBV21-1 is shown as a pseudogene. CDR3 size: 16 residues. CDR3 residues: CASSKVWRRGSYEQYF. DNA for the CDR3: TGTGCCAGCAGCAAGGTGTGGCGGAGGGGTAGCTACGAGCAGTACTTC.

V and J are TRBV29-1 and TRBJ2-1, with TRBD2 as a possible D gene (6 bases). The CDR3 length is 14 residues. The germline gives CDR1 SQVTM, CDR2 ANQGSEA. Trimming removed 5 bases at V and 0 bases at J, with 11 bases between. The CDR3 spells CSVRRVPSYNEQFF. As DNA, the CDR3 is TGCAGCGTTAGGAGGGTCCCCTCCTACAATGAGCAGTTCTTC.

The chain couples TRBV19 to TRBJ2-3; TRBD2 aligns across 12 bases. The CDR3 length is 17 residues. Germline assignment: CDR1 LNHDA and CDR2 SQIVND (reference sequence). The V segment lost 9 bases and the J segment 3 bases; nucleotides outside the gene matches: 13. The CDR3 here is CASQTSGSSVITDTQYF. The CDR3 coding sequence is TGTGCCAGCCAGACTAGCGGGAGTTCTGTAATTACAGATACGCAGTATTTT.

The V and J genes are TRBV2 and TRBJ2-7, with no clear D. The CDR3 extends over 11 amino acids. Germline-derived CDR1 and CDR2 are SNHLY and FYNNEI. Trimming took 7 bases from V and 6 from J, leaving 10 bases between them. In nucleotides, the CDR3 is TGTGCCAGCACTCCCTTGGCCGAGCAGTACTTC. It translates to CASTPLAEQYF.

The chain has TRBV28 and TRBJ2-6; possible D gene TRBD2, 6 bases. The V end was cut by 7 bases, the J end by 1 base, with 11 bases between. The germline CDR1 and CDR2 sequences are MDHEN and SYDVKM. The CDR3 totals 15 residues. The CDR3, as DNA: TGTGCCAGCAACCCCGCGGGGTCTGGGGCCAACGTCCTGACTTTC. It specifies CASNPAGSGANVLTF.

This clone was seen more than once but under ten times. The chain is built from TRBV20-1 and TRBJ1-1; D not resolved. CDR1 is DFQATT, CDR2 SNEGSKA, per germline (reference sequence). The CDR3 is 11 amino acids. V was trimmed by 3 bases and J by 5 bases, leaving 7 bases between them. CDR3 nucleotide sequence: TGCAGTGCTAGGGGTGAAACTGAAGCTTTCTTT. Protein product: CSARGETEAFF.

CDR3 DNA: TGTGCCAGCAGTGAAGGTCCCGGCGGGCGTCAGCCCCAGCATTTT. Translated, it gives CASSEGPGGRQPQHF. The chain employs TRBV6-1 and TRBJ1-5; D unclear. The V gene lost 1 base and the J gene lost 6 bases, with 13 bases spanning the gap. CDR1 is MNHNS and CDR2 is SASEGT in the germline V gene. This CDR3 has 15 amino acids.

V gene TRBV4-1 combines with J gene TRBJ2-7; 12 bases are shared with TRBD2. V lost 4 bases, J lost 5 bases, and 3 bases stayed unmatched. The germline CDR1 and CDR2 sequences are MGHRA and YSYEKL. This CDR3 spans 14 amino acids. CDR3 amino acids: CASSPLAGGDEQYF. The CDR3 nucleotides are TGCGCCAGCAGCCCCCTAGCGGGAGGGGACGAGCAGTACTTC.

The chain recombines TRBV30 with TRBJ2-7; D perhaps matches TRBD2 (5 bases). CDR1 and CDR2 from the germline V gene are GTSNPN and SVGIG (reference sequence). This CDR3 has 10 amino acids. The CDR3 DNA reads as TGTGCTTCGGGGTCCTACGAGCAGTACTTC. Its translation is CASGSYEQYF. The entire variable domain, with the rest obtained from reference TRBV30 and TRBJ2-7, is as follows: SQTIHQWPATLVQPVGSPLSLECTVEGTSNPNLYWYRQAAGRGLQLLFYSVGIGQISSEVPQNLSASRPQDRQFILSSKKLLLSDSGFYLCASGSYEQYFGPGTRLTVT.

The gene calls are TRBV5-8 and TRBJ2-2; no firm D call. The CDR3 is made up of 13 amino acids. The V end lost 2 bases, the J end lost 5 bases, and 7 bases lay between the germline ends. Germline V gene sequence: CDR1 SGHTS, CDR2 YDEGEE. CDR3 nucleotide sequence: TGTGCCAGCAGCTTATCAGTGACCGGGGAGCTGTTTTTT. Protein product: CASSLSVTGELFF.

The chain carries TRBV13 and TRBJ2-5; D uncertain. The germline gives CDR1 PRHDT, CDR2 FYEKMQ (reference sequence). V lost 3 bases, J lost 0 bases, and 8 bases lay in between. This CDR3 has 14 amino acids. CDR3 amino acids: CASSFPGHQETQYF. CDR3 nucleotide sequence: TGTGCCAGCAGCTTTCCCGGACACCAAGAGACCCAGTACTTC.

The chain combines TRBV27 with TRBJ2-7; D is undetermined. The germline gives CDR1 MNHEY, CDR2 SMNVEV (reference sequence). V shed 3 bases and J shed 5 bases, with 8 bases lying between them. The CDR3 contains 12 residues. The DNA of the CDR3 is TGTGCCAGCAGTTTTACAGCCCACGAGCAGTACTTC. Its translation is CASSFTAHEQYF.

This clone has just one count. V and J are TRBV7-9 and TRBJ2-7; the match to TRBD2 covers 11 bases. Germline-derived CDR1 and CDR2 are SEHNR and FQNEAQ (reference sequence). The trim removed 3 bases at V and 7 bases at J, leaving 11 bases unmatched. The CDR3 runs 16 residues. The CDR3 DNA reads TGTGCCAGCAGCTTCGGGACTAGCGGTCCCTGGTGGGAGCAGTACTTC. Translating it yields CASSFGTSGPWWEQYF.

The V call is TRBV6-1, the J call TRBJ2-3; D gene ambiguous. The germline V and J ends were trimmed by 6 bases and 1 base, with 8 bases remaining between them. The CDR3 is 13 residues long. The germline V gene has CDR1 MNHNS and CDR2 SASEGT. This chain's CDR3 is CASRFDGTDTQYF. CDR3 bases: TGTGCCAGCAGGTTTGATGGCACAGATACGCAGTATTTT.

The rearrangement links TRBV7-9 to TRBJ1-2; no reliable D call. The CDR3 is 12 residues long. CDR1 SEHNR and CDR2 FQNEAQ come from the germline V gene (reference sequence). Trimming stripped 4 bases from V and 8 bases from J, with 11 bases between. For the CDR3, the DNA is TGTGCCAGCAGCTCGGGGAGGCTAGGCTACACCTTC. Translation gives CASSSGRLGYTF.

The CDR3 sequence is CASSLGRGPNQPQHF. In nucleotides, the CDR3 is TGTGCCAGCAGCTTAGGCAGGGGACCGAATCAGCCCCAGCATTTT. The V call is TRBV7-8, the J call TRBJ1-5, with a possible D match to TRBD1 (6 bases). Germline V gene data show CDR1 as SGHVS and CDR2 as FQNEAQ. V lost 1 base, J lost 4 bases, and 11 bases lay in between. The CDR3 runs 15 residues.

The rearrangement links TRBV13 to TRBJ2-3; 11 nucleotides line up with TRBD2. V dropped 5 bases and J dropped 2; count of bases not matched to a gene: 6. This CDR3 is built from 16 residues. Germline V gives CDR1 PRHDT, CDR2 FYEKMQ (reference sequence). Here the CDR3 DNA reads TGTGCCAGCAGCAGCCTTAGCGGGAGGGCCACAGATACGCAGTATTTT. It is translated as CASSSLSGRATDTQYF. Based on the CDR3 plus reference TRBV13 and TRBJ2-3, the full variable domain is AAGVIQSPRHLIKEKRETATLKCYPIPRHDTVYWYQQGPGQDPQFLISFYEKMQSDKGSIPDRFSAQQFSDYHSELNMSSLELGDSALYFCASSSLSGRATDTQYFGPGTRLTVL.

The chain recombines TRBV27 with TRBJ2-3; weak D call: TRBD2 (5 bases). The CDR3 runs 13 residues. With 7 bases removed from V and 4 bases from J, the gap between germline ends came to 12 bases. CDR1 is MNHEY and CDR2 is SMNVEV in the germline V gene (reference sequence). The CDR3 is CASIGDLADTQYF. The CDR3 DNA reads as TGTGCCAGCATCGGGGATTTGGCAGATACGCAGTATTTT.

This clone appeared a single time. V is TRBV11-2 and J is TRBJ2-7; D gene uncertain. V shed 5 bases and J shed 2 bases, with 13 bases lying between them. CDR1 and CDR2 from the germline V gene are SGHAT and FQNNGV. The length of the CDR3 is 14 residues. The CDR3 loop reads CASSVSADAYEQYF. CDR3 bases: TGTGCCAGCAGCGTTTCGGCGGACGCCTACGAGCAGTACTTC.

As concerns this clone: This CDR3 is also generated by other DNA sequences in the sample. The V call is TRBV2, the J call TRBJ2-7; the match to TRBD1 covers 9 bases. Germline V gene sequence: CDR1 SNHLY, CDR2 FYNNEI. V lost 6 bases to trimming and J lost 0 bases; unmatched junction nucleotides: 0. This CDR3 has 13 residues. The CDR3 coding sequence is TGTGCCAGCAGGGACAGGGGCTCCTACGAGCAGTACTTC. Its protein is CASRDRGSYEQYF. The full variable domain, in which reference TRBV2 and TRBJ2-7 provide the parts outside the CDR3, is EPEVTQTPSHQVTQMGQEVILRCVPISNHLYFYWYRQILGQKVEFLVSFYNNEISEKSEIFDDQFSVERPDGSNFTLKIRSTKLEDSAMYFCASRDRGSYEQYFGPGTRLTVT.

Turning to this clone: Other DNA sequences in the sample encode the same CDR3. CDR3 nucleotides: TGTGCCAGCAGTTTATCCCCCGGGACAGGGTACAATGAGCAGTTCTTC. It is translated as CASSLSPGTGYNEQFF. The rearrangement joins TRBV27 to TRBJ2-1, with TRBD1 matching 9 bases. CDR1 MNHEY and CDR2 SMNVEV come from the germline V gene (reference sequence). This CDR3 comprises 16 residues. The junction had 4 bases not matched to a gene; V was cut back by 0 bases and J by 4 bases.

The chain has TRBV27 and TRBJ2-7, with D perhaps matching TRBD1 or TRBD2 (6 bases each). V gave up 2 bases and J gave up 6 bases, with 17 bases separating them. Germline V gene sequence: CDR1 MNHEY, CDR2 SMNVEV (reference sequence). The CDR3 is 15 residues long. Here the CDR3 reads CASSLRGGPQGEQYF. CDR3 coding DNA: TGTGCCAGCAGTTTACGTGGGGGGCCTCAAGGCGAGCAGTACTTC.

Here the CDR3 reads CASRPKGVGNYGYTF. DNA for the CDR3: TGTGCCAGCAGGCCTAAAGGGGTGGGAAACTATGGCTACACCTTC. The rearrangement links TRBV2 to TRBJ1-2; tentative D call: TRBD1 (5 bases). The germline V gene has CDR1 SNHLY and CDR2 FYNNEI. The CDR3 covers 15 residues. Trimming removed 6 bases at V and 2 bases at J, with 16 bases between. Full variable domain (remainder filled in from reference TRBV2 and TRBJ1-2): EPEVTQTPSHQVTQMGQEVILRCVPISNHLYFYWYRQILGQKVEFLVSFYNNEISEKSEIFDDQFSVERPDGSNFTLKIRSTKLEDSAMYFCASRPKGVGNYGYTFGSGTRLTVV.

The chain couples TRBV27 to TRBJ2-7; perhaps TRBD1 as D (6 bases). The CDR3 sequence is 13 residues long. The V end lost 6 bases, the J end lost 2 bases, and 11 bases lay between the germline ends. Germline CDR1 reads MNHEY; CDR2 reads SMNVEV (reference sequence). Written as DNA, the CDR3 is TGTGCCAGCAGCACAGGGTGGACCTACGAGCAGTACTTC. Encoded protein: CASSTGWTYEQYF.

The V and J genes are TRBV10-3 and TRBJ2-1; 8 bases map to TRBD2. CDR1 is ENHRY and CDR2 is SYGVKD in the germline V gene. This CDR3 spans 19 amino acids. The junction had 16 bases not matched to a gene; V was cut back by 6 bases and J by 0 bases. In DNA form, the CDR3 reads TGTGCCATCAGCTTCGGGGGTAGCGGGGCCCCTAGCTCCTACAATGAGCAGTTCTTC. Protein sequence: CAISFGGSGAPSSYNEQFF.

The rearrangement joins TRBV9 to TRBJ2-7; 7 nucleotides align to TRBD1. Germline assignment: CDR1 SGDLS and CDR2 YYNGEE. The CDR3 loop spans 15 amino acids. After removal of 3 bases from V and 2 bases from J, the junction contained 8 bases not matched to a gene. The CDR3 region is CASSDGTAEAYEQYF. In nucleotides, the CDR3 is TGTGCCAGCAGCGATGGGACAGCCGAAGCCTACGAGCAGTACTTC.

V gene TRBV28 combines with J gene TRBJ1-4; perhaps TRBD1 as D (5 bases). The germline CDR1 and CDR2 sequences are MDHEN and SYDVKM. CDR3 size: 15 residues. V was shortened by 4 bases and J by 0 bases, with 9 bases between the two germline ends. This CDR3 reads CASSSDTSTNEKLFF. The CDR3 DNA is TGTGCCAGCAGTTCGGACACATCAACTAATGAAAAACTGTTTTTT.